The 16 T cell receptor beta chains reported below all come from one sample, sequenced in a study of lymphopenia after photon versus proton radiotherapy. The repertoire was sequenced with immunoSEQ multiplex PCR; TCRdb's copy has only in-frame clones and lacks some. The sample holds just over 30,000 clones; 94% are singletons and the top ten take roughly 0.71%. The sample consisted of peripheral blood, taken from a patient treated with photon-based radiotherapy. The receptor set was obtained from a woman aged 45-65 years with cholangiocarcinoma.

This chain uses TRBV5-4 with TRBJ2-3; perhaps D is TRBD1 or TRBD2 (5 bases each). This CDR3 has 15 residues. Germline V gene sequence: CDR1 SGHNT, CDR2 YYREEE (reference sequence). V was trimmed by 0 bases and J by 0 bases, leaving 8 bases between them. In DNA form, the CDR3 reads TGTGCCAGCAGCTTGGAACGGGGCAGCACAGATACGCAGTATTTT. As protein: CASSLERGSTDTQYF.

This chain joins TRBV4-1 and TRBJ1-2; D uncertain. The CDR3 runs to 14 residues. Germline V gene lookup returns CDR1 MGHRA and CDR2 YSYEKL. Trimming removed 1 base at V and 5 bases at J, with 11 bases between. The chain's CDR3 is CASSQVAVSYGYTF. Here the CDR3 DNA reads TGCGCCAGCAGCCAAGTGGCAGTATCGTATGGCTACACCTTC.

The CDR3 region is CASSPDSTEMRSGNTIYF. The CDR3 DNA reads TGTGCCAGTAGTCCGGACTCGACCGAGATGAGATCTGGAAACACCATATATTTT. V usage is TRBV19 and J usage is TRBJ1-3; no reliable D call. Germline V gives CDR1 LNHDA, CDR2 SQIVND (reference sequence). The V and J ends lost 5 bases and 1 base respectively, with 21 bases between them. The CDR3 extends over 18 amino acids. The full variable domain, its missing parts supplied by reference TRBV19 and TRBJ1-3, is DGGITQSPKYLFRKEGQNVTLSCEQNLNHDAMYWYRQDPGQGLRLIYYSQIVNDFQKGDIAEGYSVSREKKESFPLTVTSAQKNPTAFYLCASSPDSTEMRSGNTIYFGEGSWLTVV.

The chain joins TRBV7-2 to TRBJ1-1; D is unclear. V was clipped by 1 base and J by 6 bases, with 9 bases between them. The CDR3 is 13 residues long. Germline CDR1 is SGHTA and CDR2 is FQGNSA. CDR3 nucleotides: TGTGCCAGCAGCTTAGGACAATCCTCTGAAGCTTTCTTT. The encoded protein is CASSLGQSSEAFF.

The chain couples TRBV5-1 to TRBJ2-3; D gene unclear. Germline CDR1 and CDR2: SGHRS and YFSETQ. Trimming took off 2 bases at V and 7 bases at J, with 20 bases between the two ends. The CDR3 is 16 amino acids. Here the CDR3 reads CASSFFDPPPTYTQYF. The CDR3 DNA follows: TGCGCCAGCAGCTTTTTCGACCCCCCGCCCACTTATACGCAGTATTTT.

The chain is built from TRBV2 and TRBJ1-2; 8 nucleotides match TRBD1. Germline CDR1 reads SNHLY; CDR2 reads FYNNEI. Trimming removed 7 bases from V and 8 bases from J; junction bases left unmatched: 15. The CDR3 sequence is 15 residues long. CDR3 sequence (DNA): TGTGCCAGCATCGGGTTTGATCGGACAGGGACAGGCTACACCTTC. This sequence encodes CASIGFDRTGTGYTF.

J is TRBJ2-7 and V is TRBV6-5; 8 positions match TRBD1. The CDR3 loop spans 14 amino acids. Germline V gene sequence: CDR1 MNHEY, CDR2 SVGAGI. J lost 5 bases, V lost 5 bases, and 8 bases had no gene match. The CDR3 coding sequence is TGTGCCAGCAGTCTGTGGACAGGGAGCAACGAGCAGTACTTC. Residues: CASSLWTGSNEQYF.

The chain recombines TRBV7-2 with TRBJ1-3; D is uncertain. CDR1 is SGHTA and CDR2 is FQGNSA in the germline V gene. V shed 6 bases and J shed 0 bases, with 9 bases lying between them. This CDR3 has 14 residues. CDR3 in DNA: TGTGCCAGCAGGAACAGCCGCTCTGGAAACACCATATATTTT. Its translation is CASRNSRSGNTIYF.

This clone was detected once. This sequence joins TRBV5-6 and TRBJ1-1; weak D call: TRBD1 (6 bases). Between the trimmed V and J ends, which lost 0 bases and 0 bases, there was a span of 15 bases. The CDR3 sequence is 17 residues long. Germline-derived CDR1 and CDR2 are SGHDT and YYEEEE. The chain's CDR3 is CASSLAGAGQMNTEAFF. CDR3 in DNA: TGTGCCAGCAGCTTGGCAGGGGCCGGACAGATGAACACTGAAGCTTTCTTT.

In nucleotides, the CDR3 is TGCGCCAGCAGCCCAGGACAGGGAGGCTACGAGCAGTACTTC. Amino acids: CASSPGQGGYEQYF. The V call is TRBV5-1, the J call TRBJ2-7; 8 positions agree with TRBD1. This CDR3 is 14 amino acids long. CDR1 SGHRS and CDR2 YFSETQ come from the germline V gene. V trimming: 4 bases; J trimming: 3 bases; junction bases outside the gene matches: 6. Complete variable domain (other parts from reference TRBV5-1 and TRBJ2-7): KAGVTQTPRYLIKTRGQQVTLSCSPISGHRSVSWYQQTPGQGLQFLFEYFSETQRNKGNFPGRFSGRQFSNSRSEMNVSTLELGDSALYLCASSPGQGGYEQYFGPGTRLTVT.

The rearrangement links TRBV19 to TRBJ1-1, with 11 bases aligning to TRBD1. Germline CDR1 is LNHDA and CDR2 is SQIVND (reference sequence). The CDR3 has 16 amino acids. Trimming took 4 bases from V and 4 from J; bases not matched to a gene: 8. CDR3 DNA sequence: TGTGCCAGTAGTACATGGGGTGGGACAGGGGGCACTGAAGCTTTCTTT. Translating it yields CASSTWGGTGGTEAFF.

V gene TRBV19 combines with J gene TRBJ1-5; a weak D match, TRBD1 (5 bases). Trimming left V 3 bases short and J 4 bases short, with 13 bases between. Germline V lookup: CDR1 LNHDA, CDR2 SQIVND (reference sequence). The CDR3 spans 15 residues. The CDR3, as DNA: TGTGCCAGTAGTATGGGACCGGGGCAAAATCAGCCCCAGCATTTT. Protein product: CASSMGPGQNQPQHF.

The chain employs TRBV2 and TRBJ2-4; tentative D call: TRBD2 (6 bases). V dropped 8 bases and J dropped 0 bases, with 11 bases sitting between them. The CDR3 spans 14 residues. Germline V gives CDR1 SNHLY, CDR2 FYNNEI. The CDR3 region is CASHGGVAKNIQYF. The CDR3, as DNA: TGTGCCAGCCATGGAGGGGTAGCCAAAAACATTCAGTACTTC.

The rearrangement joins TRBV30 to TRBJ2-7, with unresolved D. This CDR3 is 15 amino acids long. Looked up from germline, CDR1 is GTSNPN and CDR2 is SVGIG (reference sequence). The ends were cut back, 0 bases at V and 1 base at J, with 13 bases in the middle. CDR3 DNA: TGTGCCTGGAGTGTAAGGGTATTGAAATCCTACGAGCAGTACTTC. It specifies CAWSVRVLKSYEQYF.

The V call is TRBV6-1, the J call TRBJ1-5; 8 nucleotides align to TRBD1. Germline V lookup: CDR1 MNHNS, CDR2 SASEGT. The length of the CDR3 is 15 residues. J was trimmed by 4 bases and V by 5 bases; bases with no gene match: 7. The CDR3 nucleotides read TGTGCCAGCAGTCTGGACAGGGTCCCAAATCAGCCCCAGCATTTT. Translation: CASSLDRVPNQPQHF.

The V call is TRBV6-6, the J call TRBJ1-2; a possible D gene is TRBD1 (5 bases). Trimming shortened V by 8 bases and J by 4 bases, and 17 bases separated the two germline ends. Germline V gene data show CDR1 as MNHNY and CDR2 as SVGAGI (reference sequence). The CDR3 is 14 residues long. The CDR3 DNA sequence: TGTGCCAGCCGTACCCGGGGGGTTATCTATGGCTACACCTTC. Its translation: CASRTRGVIYGYTF.